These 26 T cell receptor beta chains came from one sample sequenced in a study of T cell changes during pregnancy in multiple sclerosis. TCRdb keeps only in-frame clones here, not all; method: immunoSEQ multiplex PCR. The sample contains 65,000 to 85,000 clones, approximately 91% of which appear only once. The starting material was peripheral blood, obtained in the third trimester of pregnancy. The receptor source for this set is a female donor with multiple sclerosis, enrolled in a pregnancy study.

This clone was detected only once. CDR3 DNA: TGCGCCAGCAGGGGCTCAGAAGCAGGTGCTGGCTACACCTTC. Protein sequence: CASRGSEAGAGYTF. V gene TRBV5-1 combines with J gene TRBJ1-2; the D is unclear. The V end lost 5 bases, the J end lost 7 bases, and 18 bases lay between the germline ends. Germline V gene lookup returns CDR1 SGHRS and CDR2 YFSETQ. There are 14 residues in the CDR3.

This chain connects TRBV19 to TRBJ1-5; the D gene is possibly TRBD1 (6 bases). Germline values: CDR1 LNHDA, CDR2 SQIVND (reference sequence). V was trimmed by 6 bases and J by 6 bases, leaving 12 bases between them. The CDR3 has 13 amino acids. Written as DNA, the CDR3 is TGTGCCAGTAGCAAGGGGGGGGGTCAGCCCCAGCATTTT. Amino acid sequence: CASSKGGGQPQHF.

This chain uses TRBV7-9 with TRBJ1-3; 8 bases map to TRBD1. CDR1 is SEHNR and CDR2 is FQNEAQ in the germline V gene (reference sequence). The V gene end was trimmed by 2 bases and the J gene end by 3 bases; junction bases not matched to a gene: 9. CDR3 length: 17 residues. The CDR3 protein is CASSLHRGAGIGNTIYF. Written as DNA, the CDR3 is TGTGCCAGCAGCTTACACAGGGGGGCAGGTATTGGAAACACCATATATTTT.

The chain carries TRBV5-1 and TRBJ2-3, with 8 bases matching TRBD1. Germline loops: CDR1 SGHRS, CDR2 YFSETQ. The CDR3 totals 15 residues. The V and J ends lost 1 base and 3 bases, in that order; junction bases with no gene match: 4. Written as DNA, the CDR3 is TGCGCCAGCAGCTTGCCGGACAGGGAAACAGATACGCAGTATTTT. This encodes CASSLPDRETDTQYF.

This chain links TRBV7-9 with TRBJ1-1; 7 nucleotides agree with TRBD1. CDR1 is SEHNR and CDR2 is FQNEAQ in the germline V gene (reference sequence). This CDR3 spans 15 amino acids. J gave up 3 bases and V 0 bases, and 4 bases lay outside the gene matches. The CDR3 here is CASSLAPGGYTEAFF. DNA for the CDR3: TGTGCCAGCAGCTTAGCCCCAGGGGGGTACACTGAAGCTTTCTTT.

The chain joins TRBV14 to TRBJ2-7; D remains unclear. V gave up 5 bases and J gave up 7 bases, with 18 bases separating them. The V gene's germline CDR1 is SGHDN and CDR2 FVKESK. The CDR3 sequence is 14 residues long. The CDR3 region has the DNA TGTGCCAGCAGCGAATTTCACCCCCCCAGGGAGCAGTACTTC. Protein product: CASSEFHPPREQYF.

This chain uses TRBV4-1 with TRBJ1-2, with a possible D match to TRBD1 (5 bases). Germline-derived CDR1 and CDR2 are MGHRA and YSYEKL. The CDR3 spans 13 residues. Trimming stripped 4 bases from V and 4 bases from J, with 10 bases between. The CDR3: CASSPSDSYGYTF. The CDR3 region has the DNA TGCGCCAGCAGCCCAAGCGACAGCTATGGCTACACCTTC.

Here the CDR3 DNA reads TGTGCCAGCAGCCAAATGGCGGGGGGGGAGCTGTTTTTT. This translates into CASSQMAGGELFF. The rearrangement joins TRBV4-2 to TRBJ2-2; D perhaps matches TRBD2 (6 bases). Trimming took off 2 bases at V and 8 bases at J, with 9 bases between the two ends. CDR1 is LGHNA and CDR2 is YNFKEQ in the germline V gene. The CDR3 runs 13 residues.

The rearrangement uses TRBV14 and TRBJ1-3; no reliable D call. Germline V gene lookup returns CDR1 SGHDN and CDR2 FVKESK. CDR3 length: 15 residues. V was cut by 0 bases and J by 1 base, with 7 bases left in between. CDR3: CASSQDRGSGNTIYF. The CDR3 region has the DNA TGTGCCAGCAGCCAAGACCGCGGTTCTGGAAACACCATATATTTT.

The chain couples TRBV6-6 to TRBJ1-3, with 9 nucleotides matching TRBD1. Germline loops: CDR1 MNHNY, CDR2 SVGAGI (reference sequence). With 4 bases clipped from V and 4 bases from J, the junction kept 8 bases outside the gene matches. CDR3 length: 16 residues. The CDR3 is CASSFVNRGPGNTIYF. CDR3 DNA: TGTGCCAGCAGTTTCGTCAACAGGGGGCCGGGAAACACCATATATTTT.

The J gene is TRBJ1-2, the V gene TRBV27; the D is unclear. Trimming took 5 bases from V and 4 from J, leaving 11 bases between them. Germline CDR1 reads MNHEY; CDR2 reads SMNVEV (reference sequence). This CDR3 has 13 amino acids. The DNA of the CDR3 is TGTGCCAGCAGTCCTCGACCGGGCTATGGCTACACCTTC. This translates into CASSPRPGYGYTF.

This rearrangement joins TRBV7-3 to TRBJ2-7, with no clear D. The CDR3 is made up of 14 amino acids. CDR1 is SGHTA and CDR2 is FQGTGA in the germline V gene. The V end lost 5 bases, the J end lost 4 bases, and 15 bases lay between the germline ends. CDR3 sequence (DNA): TGTGCCAGCAGCCCCACCGCAAACTTATACGAGCAGTACTTC. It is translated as CASSPTANLYEQYF.

For the CDR3, the DNA is TGTGCCAGTAGTTTAGGGCAACTGGGAGACACTGAAGCTTTCTTT. Its translation: CASSLGQLGDTEAFF. The chain combines TRBV19 with TRBJ1-1, with D unclear. The V gene lost 5 bases and the J gene lost 3 bases, with 16 bases spanning the gap. Germline V CDR1 and CDR2: LNHDA, SQIVND (reference sequence). The CDR3 runs 15 residues.

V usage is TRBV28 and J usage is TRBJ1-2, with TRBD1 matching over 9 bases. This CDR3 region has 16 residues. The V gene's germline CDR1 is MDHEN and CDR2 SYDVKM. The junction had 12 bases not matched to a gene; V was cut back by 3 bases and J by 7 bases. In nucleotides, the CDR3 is TGTGCCAGCAGTTTGGGGGGAACAGGGGGCGCCGGTGGCTACACCTTC. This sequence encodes CASSLGGTGGAGGYTF.

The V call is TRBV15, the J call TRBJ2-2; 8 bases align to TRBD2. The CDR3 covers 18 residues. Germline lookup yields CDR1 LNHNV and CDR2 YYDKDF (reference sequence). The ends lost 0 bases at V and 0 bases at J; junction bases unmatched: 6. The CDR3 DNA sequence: TGTGCCACCAGCAGAGATTACGTACTAGCGGCGAACACCGGGGAGCTGTTTTTT. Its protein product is CATSRDYVLAANTGELFF.

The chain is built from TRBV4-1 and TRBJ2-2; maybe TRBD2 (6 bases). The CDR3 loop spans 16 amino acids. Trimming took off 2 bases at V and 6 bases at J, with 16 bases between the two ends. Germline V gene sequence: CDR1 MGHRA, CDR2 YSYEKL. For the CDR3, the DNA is TGCGCCAGCAGCCAATTTGGTGCGGGGCTGTCCGGGGAGCTGTTTTTT. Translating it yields CASSQFGAGLSGELFF.

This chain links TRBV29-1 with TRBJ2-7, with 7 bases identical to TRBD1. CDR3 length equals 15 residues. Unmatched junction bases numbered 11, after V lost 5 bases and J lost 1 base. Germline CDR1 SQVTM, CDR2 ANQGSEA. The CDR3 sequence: CSVRDSQPPSYEQYF. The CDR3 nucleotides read TGCAGCGTTCGGGACAGTCAACCGCCTTCCTACGAGCAGTACTTC.

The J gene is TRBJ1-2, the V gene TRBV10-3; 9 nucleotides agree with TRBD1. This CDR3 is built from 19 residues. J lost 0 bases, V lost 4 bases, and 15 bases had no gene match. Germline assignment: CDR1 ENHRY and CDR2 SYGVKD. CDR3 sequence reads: CAISALTGGNSLTNYGYTF. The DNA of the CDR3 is TGTGCCATCAGTGCCTTGACAGGGGGGAATTCGCTCACTAACTATGGCTACACCTTC.

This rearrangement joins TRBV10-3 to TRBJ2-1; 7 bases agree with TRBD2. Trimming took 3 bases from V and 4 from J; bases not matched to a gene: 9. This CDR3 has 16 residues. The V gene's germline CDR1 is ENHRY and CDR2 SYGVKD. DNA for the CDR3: TGTGCCATCAGTGATCCTTCCCTGCGGGGGTACAATGAGCAGTTCTTC. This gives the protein CAISDPSLRGYNEQFF.

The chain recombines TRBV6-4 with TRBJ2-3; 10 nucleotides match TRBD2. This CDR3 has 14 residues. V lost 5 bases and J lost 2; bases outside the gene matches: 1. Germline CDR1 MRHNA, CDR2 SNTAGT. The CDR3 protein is CASSSGGATDTQYF. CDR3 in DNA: TGTGCCAGCAGTAGCGGGGGGGCCACAGATACGCAGTATTTT.

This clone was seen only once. CDR3 loop: CASSLNPRLAPQAFF. DNA of the CDR3: TGTGCCAGCAGTTTAAATCCTCGTTTGGCACCTCAAGCTTTCTTT. The chain links TRBV27 to TRBJ1-1; D unclear. The germline V and J ends were trimmed by 2 bases and 9 bases, with 19 bases remaining between them. Germline V CDR1 and CDR2: MNHEY, SMNVEV (reference sequence). CDR3 length: 15 amino acids.

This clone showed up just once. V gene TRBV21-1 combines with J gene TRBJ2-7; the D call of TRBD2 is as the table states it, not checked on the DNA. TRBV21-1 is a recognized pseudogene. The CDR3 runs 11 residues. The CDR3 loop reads CASSDYYEQYF. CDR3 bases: TGTGCCAGCAGCGACTATTACGAGCAGTACTTC.

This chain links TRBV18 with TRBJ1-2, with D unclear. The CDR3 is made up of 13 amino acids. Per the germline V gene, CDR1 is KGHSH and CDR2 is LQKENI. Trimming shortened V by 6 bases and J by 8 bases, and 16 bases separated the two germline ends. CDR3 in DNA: TGTGCCAGCTCGGAACAGCAAACCAGGGGCTACACCTTC. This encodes CASSEQQTRGYTF.

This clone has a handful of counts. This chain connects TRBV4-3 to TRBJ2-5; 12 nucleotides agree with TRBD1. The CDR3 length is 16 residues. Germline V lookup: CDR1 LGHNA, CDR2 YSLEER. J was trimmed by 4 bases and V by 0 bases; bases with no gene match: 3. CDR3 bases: TGCGCCAGCAGCCAAGATGGGACAGGGGGCGCAGAGACCCAGTACTTC. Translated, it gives CASSQDGTGGAETQYF.

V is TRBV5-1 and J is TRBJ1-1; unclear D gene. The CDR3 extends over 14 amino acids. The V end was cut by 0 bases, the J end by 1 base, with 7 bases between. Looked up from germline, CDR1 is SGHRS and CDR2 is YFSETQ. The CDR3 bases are TGCGCCAGCAGCTTGGGTACAGAGAACACTGAAGCTTTCTTT. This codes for CASSLGTENTEAFF. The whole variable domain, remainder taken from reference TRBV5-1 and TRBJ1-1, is KAGVTQTPRYLIKTRGQQVTLSCSPISGHRSVSWYQQTPGQGLQFLFEYFSETQRNKGNFPGRFSGRQFSNSRSEMNVSTLELGDSALYLCASSLGTENTEAFFGQGTRLTVV.

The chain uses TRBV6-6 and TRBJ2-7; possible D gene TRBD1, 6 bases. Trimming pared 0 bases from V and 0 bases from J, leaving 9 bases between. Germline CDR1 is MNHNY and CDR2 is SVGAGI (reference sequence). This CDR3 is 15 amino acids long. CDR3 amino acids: CASSYSRGSSYEQYF. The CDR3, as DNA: TGTGCCAGCAGTTACTCGAGGGGGAGCTCCTACGAGCAGTACTTC.